Each of the 31 T cell receptor beta chains below was sequenced from the same sample in a study of naive CD8 T cells in extremely preterm neonates. Method: immunoSEQ multiplex PCR; TCRdb's copy keeps in-frame clones and lacks some. The repertoire consists of around 5,900 clones, with about 97% occurring once and the leading ten covering 0.65% to 0.95%. Sequences were obtained from naive CD8+ T cells from blood. The receptors stem from a human donor in good health.

The chain employs TRBV27 and TRBJ1-1, with D hard to call. The CDR3 runs 14 residues. The germline V gene has CDR1 MNHEY and CDR2 SMNVEV (reference sequence). Trimming cost V 4 bases and J 4 bases, with 13 bases left between them. The CDR3, as DNA: TGTGCCAGCAGTTATGACATTGGGTCCACTGAAGCTTTCTTT. Amino acids: CASSYDIGSTEAFF.

This clone has a single count. The chain joins TRBV10-1 to TRBJ1-4, with 8 bases lining up with TRBD1. CDR3 length: 16 amino acids. V lost 10 bases and J lost 5; bases outside the gene matches: 15. Germline-derived CDR1 and CDR2 are WNHNN and SYGVQD (reference sequence). For the CDR3, the DNA is TGCGCCACCCCATACCGGGACAGGAGGGCGAATGAAAAACTGTTTTTT. Translating it yields CATPYRDRRANEKLFF.

The J gene is TRBJ2-1, the V gene TRBV7-8; 12 bases are a match to TRBD2. The CDR3 totals 15 residues. Germline CDR1 reads SGHVS; CDR2 reads FQNEAQ. V dropped 5 bases and J dropped 4; count of bases not matched to a gene: 3. This CDR3 is CASSLLAGGYNEQFF. CDR3 DNA: TGTGCCAGCAGCCTACTAGCGGGGGGATACAATGAGCAGTTCTTC.

The V call is TRBV19, the J call TRBJ2-7; 7 positions agree with TRBD1. J gave up 3 bases and V 4 bases, and 3 bases lay outside the gene matches. The CDR3 length is 13 residues. Germline assignment: CDR1 LNHDA and CDR2 SQIVND (reference sequence). The CDR3 loop is CASSTRDSYEQYF. CDR3 in DNA: TGTGCCAGTAGTACTCGGGACAGCTACGAGCAGTACTTC.

The chain combines TRBV6-5 with TRBJ1-1, with a weak D call TRBD1 (6 bases). The CDR3 length is 14 residues. Trimming took 5 bases from V and 1 from J, leaving 11 bases between them. Germline CDR1 and CDR2: MNHEY and SVGAGI. CDR3: CASSPGGWNTEAFF. The CDR3 DNA reads as TGTGCCAGCAGTCCGGGGGGCTGGAACACTGAAGCTTTCTTT.

This clone appeared once. The CDR3 bases are TGTGCCAGCAGTTTAGCCAGGGGGATTGAGTGGATTGATGGCTACACCTTC. This codes for CASSLARGIEWIDGYTF. The chain has TRBV28 and TRBJ1-2; TRBD1 aligns across 7 bases. The CDR3 loop spans 17 amino acids. V was pared by 2 bases and J by 6 bases, with 15 bases of the junction left unmatched. Germline assignment: CDR1 MDHEN and CDR2 SYDVKM.

The J gene is TRBJ2-5, the V gene TRBV5-1, with a weak D call TRBD2 (5 bases). The assigned J gene may be wrong: the sequence end matches TRBJ2-7 better. This CDR3 contains 15 residues. Germline-derived CDR1 and CDR2 are SGHRS and YFSETQ. The CDR3 sequence: CASERDGDRTYEQYF. DNA of the CDR3: TGCGCCAGCGAACGCGACGGGGATAGAACCTACGAGCAGTACTTC.

J is TRBJ2-1 and V is TRBV18; TRBD2 aligns across 9 bases. Germline V gene sequence: CDR1 KGHSH, CDR2 LQKENI. J was trimmed by 5 bases and V by 9 bases; bases with no gene match: 11. This CDR3 has 15 residues. The CDR3 is CASSLSSGGHNEQFF. DNA of the CDR3: TGTGCCAGTTCTCTTTCGAGCGGGGGGCACAATGAGCAGTTCTTC.

The CDR3 coding sequence is TGTGCCAGCAGTTTCGAGACAGGGGGTGACGAGCAGTACGTC. This sequence encodes CASSFETGGDEQYV. The chain employs TRBV28 and TRBJ2-7, with 9 bases aligning to TRBD1. The germline V gene has CDR1 MDHEN and CDR2 SYDVKM. V shed 3 bases, J shed 5 bases, and the junction held 5 bases outside the gene matches. The CDR3 length is 14 residues.

The chain carries TRBV9 and TRBJ2-5, with TRBD1 identical over 9 bases. Germline lookup yields CDR1 SGDLS and CDR2 YYNGEE. V gave up 3 bases and J gave up 5 bases; unmatched junction bases: 11. The CDR3 is made up of 16 amino acids. The CDR3 here is CASSETGGNLFETQYF. The CDR3 nucleotides are TGTGCCAGCAGCGAGACAGGGGGAAACCTCTTCGAGACCCAGTACTTC. The full variable domain, in which reference TRBV9 and TRBJ2-5 provide the parts outside the CDR3, is DSGVTQTPKHLITATGQRVTLRCSPRSGDLSVYWYQQSLDQGLQFLIQYYNGEERAKGNILERFSAQQFPDLHSELNLSSLELGDSALYFCASSETGGNLFETQYFGPGTRLLVL.

The chain is built from TRBV4-1 and TRBJ1-5; D gene unclear. Germline V lookup: CDR1 MGHRA, CDR2 YSYEKL. The CDR3 length is 16 residues. V was shortened by 0 bases and J by 4 bases, with 13 bases between the two germline ends. In DNA form, the CDR3 reads TGCGCCAGCAGCCAAGATCCTTATGGCGGAAATCAGCCCCAGCATTTT. As protein: CASSQDPYGGNQPQHF.

The chain is built from TRBV19 and TRBJ1-5; D perhaps matches TRBD1 (6 bases). V lost 11 bases and J 0 bases, leaving 20 bases between the germline ends. CDR3 length equals 16 residues. Germline CDR1 is LNHDA and CDR2 is SQIVND (reference sequence). The CDR3, as DNA: TGTGCCCGAGGAGGACAGCCCAACAATAGCAATCAGCCCCAGCATTTT. It is translated as CARGGQPNNSNQPQHF.

This chain connects TRBV2 to TRBJ2-7, with D possibly TRBD1 on 5 matching bases. The J call may be in error: the DNA end matches TRBJ2-1 better. This CDR3 spans 13 amino acids. Germline V CDR1 and CDR2: SNHLY, FYNNEI. CDR3 region: CATSPGDSYEQFF. The CDR3 DNA sequence: TGTGCCACCTCCCCCGGAGACAGCTACGAGCAGTTCTTC.

The V and J genes are TRBV27 and TRBJ2-6, with D perhaps matching TRBD1 (5 bases). V lost 5 bases and J lost 0, with 11 bases in between. Germline-derived CDR1 and CDR2 are MNHEY and SMNVEV (reference sequence). CDR3 length: 16 amino acids. CDR3 sequence reads: CASSARTLSGANVLTF. In DNA form, the CDR3 reads TGTGCCAGCAGTGCACGGACACTCTCTGGGGCCAACGTCCTGACTTTC. Full variable domain (outside the CDR3, taken from reference TRBV27 and TRBJ2-6): EAQVTQNPRYLITVTGKKLTVTCSQNMNHEYMSWYRQDPGLGLRQIYYSMNVEVTDKGDVPEGYKVSRKEKRNFPLILESPSPNQTSLYFCASSARTLSGANVLTFGAGSRLTVL.

V is TRBV2 and J is TRBJ2-3, with TRBD1 as a possible D gene (6 bases). V dropped 3 bases and J dropped 4 bases, with 17 bases sitting between them. Germline CDR1 is SNHLY and CDR2 is FYNNEI. The CDR3 is made up of 16 amino acids. The CDR3 is CASSDQLGPGADTQYF. As DNA, the CDR3 is TGTGCCAGCAGTGACCAGCTCGGTCCAGGGGCAGATACGCAGTATTTT.

This chain links TRBV2 with TRBJ1-2; possibly TRBD1 for D (6 bases). The germline V gene encodes CDR1 SNHLY and CDR2 FYNNEI. V was clipped by 3 bases and J by 4 bases, with 12 bases between them. There are 14 residues in the CDR3. CDR3 region: CASSDNRVLYGYTF. In DNA form, the CDR3 reads TGTGCCAGCAGTGACAACAGGGTACTCTATGGCTACACCTTC.

This clone appeared once. The chain couples TRBV7-9 to TRBJ2-5, with TRBD2 as a possible D gene (6 bases). This CDR3 has 16 amino acids. V lost 5 bases, J lost 4 bases, and 20 bases lay in between. Looked up from germline, CDR1 is SEHNR and CDR2 is FQNEAQ (reference sequence). This chain's CDR3 is CASSAQIDRRGETQYF. Written as DNA, the CDR3 is TGTGCCAGCAGCGCACAAATTGATAGGAGGGGAGAGACCCAGTACTTC.

This chain links TRBV6-6 with TRBJ2-1; TRBD2 agrees at 8 bases. V was clipped by 2 bases and J by 4 bases; unmatched bases: 4. Germline V gene sequence: CDR1 MNHNY, CDR2 SVGAGI (reference sequence). The CDR3 contains 15 residues. The CDR3 loop reads CASSYAGGAYNEQFF. The CDR3 DNA reads TGTGCCAGCAGTTACGCGGGGGGCGCTTACAATGAGCAGTTCTTC.

The V and J genes are TRBV6-5 and TRBJ2-3, with D maybe TRBD2 (6 bases). Germline V gene sequence: CDR1 MNHEY, CDR2 SVGAGI. This CDR3 comprises 14 residues. The V gene lost 2 bases and the J gene lost 1 base, with 7 bases spanning the gap. The CDR3 reads CASSYREGTDTQYF. The CDR3, as DNA: TGTGCCAGCAGTTACAGGGAGGGCACAGATACGCAGTATTTT.

V and J are TRBV6-1 and TRBJ2-1; the match to TRBD2 covers 14 bases. This CDR3 has 16 amino acids. Germline V lookup: CDR1 MNHNS, CDR2 SASEGT. The trim removed 2 bases at V and 7 bases at J, leaving 4 bases unmatched. The CDR3 spells CASSERTSGGRNEQFF. The DNA for the CDR3 is TGTGCCAGCAGTGAAAGGACTAGCGGGGGGAGGAATGAGCAGTTCTTC.

The genes are TRBV18 and TRBJ2-7; D remains ambiguous. V dropped 2 bases and J dropped 3 bases, with 11 bases sitting between them. Germline lookup yields CDR1 KGHSH and CDR2 LQKENI. CDR3 size: 14 residues. CDR3 nucleotides: TGTGCCAGCTCACCATCGGATGAGGACTACGAGCAGTACTTC. Translation gives CASSPSDEDYEQYF.

The chain combines TRBV28 with TRBJ1-1, with D possibly matching TRBD1 (5 bases). Germline values: CDR1 MDHEN, CDR2 SYDVKM. Trimming left V 7 bases short and J 3 bases short, with 24 bases between. The CDR3 has 17 amino acids. The CDR3 reads CASKGNSLMSEDTEAFF. DNA for the CDR3: TGTGCCAGCAAGGGGAACAGCCTAATGTCTGAGGACACTGAAGCTTTCTTT.

The chain couples TRBV1 to TRBJ2-1; no check of the table's D call, TRBD2, against the DNA was made. TRBV1 is an annotated pseudogene. CDR3 length: 20 residues. CDR3 bases: TGCACCAGCAGCCAAGCCCTCGAACGTCGAGCGGGGGATCACTACAATGAGCAGTTCTTC. Its protein is CTSSQALERRAGDHYNEQFF.

The rearrangement uses TRBV7-8 and TRBJ1-5; possibly TRBD1 for D (5 bases). The V end was cut by 3 bases, the J end by 6 bases, with 9 bases between. CDR3 length equals 13 residues. CDR1 is SGHVS, CDR2 FQNEAQ, per germline. The CDR3 DNA sequence: TGTGCCAGCAGCTTGGGTCAGGGTCAGCCCCAGCATTTT. Its translation: CASSLGQGQPQHF. The entire variable domain, with the rest obtained from reference TRBV7-8 and TRBJ1-5, is as follows: GAGVSQSPRYKVAKRGQDVALRCDPISGHVSLFWYQQALGQGPEFLTYFQNEAQLDKSGLPSDRFFAERPEGSVSTLKIQRTQQEDSAVYLCASSLGQGQPQHFGDGTRLSIL.

Written as DNA, the CDR3 is TGTGCCAGTAGTAGGGGGGGCCTGAACACTGAAGCTTTCTTT. It is translated as CASSRGGLNTEAFF. The V call is TRBV19, the J call TRBJ1-1, with D tentatively TRBD1 (6 bases). Trimming left V 4 bases short and J 0 bases short, with 9 bases between. Germline loops: CDR1 LNHDA, CDR2 SQIVND (reference sequence). The CDR3 is 14 residues long.

This clone has only a few counts. The chain combines TRBV7-9 with TRBJ1-2, with D unclear. The V and J ends lost 1 base and 6 bases respectively, with 9 bases between them. CDR1 is SEHNR and CDR2 is FQNEAQ in the germline V gene (reference sequence). This CDR3 is 13 amino acids long. The CDR3 here is CASSLGSGDGYTF. CDR3 nucleotides: TGTGCCAGCAGCTTAGGGAGTGGCGATGGCTACACCTTC.

The chain uses TRBV27 and TRBJ1-5; D not resolved. V was pared by 4 bases and J by 3 bases, with 10 bases between. Per the germline V gene, CDR1 is MNHEY and CDR2 is SMNVEV (reference sequence). The CDR3 length is 14 residues. This CDR3 is CASSYAGYNQPQHF. The CDR3 region has the DNA TGTGCCAGCAGTTATGCAGGCTACAATCAGCCCCAGCATTTT.

This clone has only one observation. The chain is built from TRBV6-1 and TRBJ2-3; TRBD2 is a possible D gene (6 bases). The CDR3 has 17 residues. Germline assignment: CDR1 MNHNS and CDR2 SASEGT. Trimming removed 4 bases at V and 4 bases at J, with 21 bases between. The CDR3 nucleotides read TGTGCCAGCAGTGCCACACCCACCGGGACTTACCCAGATACGCAGTATTTT. Translating gives CASSATPTGTYPDTQYF.

V is TRBV5-4 and J is TRBJ2-7; possible D gene TRBD2, 6 bases. This CDR3 comprises 13 residues. CDR1 SGHNT and CDR2 YYREEE come from the germline V gene (reference sequence). Trimming cost V 0 bases and J 3 bases, with 7 bases left between them. As DNA, the CDR3 is TGTGCCAGCAGCTTGGGCGGGGACTACGAGCAGTACGTC. It is translated as CASSLGGDYEQYV.

This rearrangement joins TRBV11-2 to TRBJ2-1; 8 positions match TRBD1. Trimming at V came to 5 bases and at J to 7 bases, leaving 16 bases not matched to a gene. The length of the CDR3 is 17 residues. Germline V gene data show CDR1 as SGHAT and CDR2 as FQNNGV. The CDR3, as DNA: TGTGCCAGCAGCCCGAGAAGACAGGGGAGGCGGTGGAATGAGCAGTTCTTC. Amino acids: CASSPRRQGRRWNEQFF.

The chain links TRBV4-3 to TRBJ2-7; TRBD1 aligns across 7 bases. Germline CDR1 LGHNA, CDR2 YSLEER. The trim removed 0 bases at V and 3 bases at J, leaving 5 bases unmatched. This CDR3 is built from 15 residues. CDR3 amino acids: CASSQDGQAIYEQYF. In DNA, the CDR3 is TGCGCCAGCAGCCAAGACGGACAGGCTATCTACGAGCAGTACTTC.